A selection of T cell receptor beta chains follows, all from one sample in a study of T cells in Graves' hyperthyroidism and ophthalmopathy. Using its own MiXCR run on the multiplex PCR reads, TCRdb lists one record per CDR3 protein. Among a few hundred thousand distinct CDR3 sequences listed, 16% were seen once. The sample taken for sequencing was blood. These receptors originate from a middle-aged woman with Graves' ophthalmopathy. The CDR3 runs from the conserved cysteine through the conserved F or W. Each record gives: CDR3 DNA, CDR3 protein, D gene, clone size, CDR3 length, J gene, V gene. A D gene is named only where the DNA matches it firmly. The listing skips clone size in some rows; elsewhere it reads once, few, many or a size class.

CDR3 DNA: TGTGCCAGCAGTTCTCCCGGACTAGCGGGGGGGCCCAGGGTCTATGAGCAGTTCTTC; CDR3 protein: CASSSPGLAGGPRVYEQFF; D gene: TRBD2; clone size: few; CDR3 length: 19; J gene: TRBJ2-1; V gene: TRBV27
CDR3 DNA: TGTGCCAGCAGTGCGGGAGACGATAGTCAGCCCCAGCATTTT; CDR3 protein: CASSAGDDSQPQHF; D gene: .; clone size: .; CDR3 length: 14; J gene: TRBJ1-5; V gene: TRBV27
CDR3 DNA: TGCGCCAGCAGCGTTTTGATGGGAGGTTACTACGAGCAGTACTTC; CDR3 protein: CASSVLMGGYYEQYF; D gene: .; clone size: many; CDR3 length: 15; J gene: TRBJ2-7; V gene: TRBV5-1
CDR3 DNA: TGTGCCAGCAGCCAGGGACAGGCCTACGAGCAGTACTTC; CDR3 protein: CASSQGQAYEQYF; D gene: TRBD1; clone size: once; CDR3 length: 13; J gene: TRBJ2-7; V gene: TRBV11-1
CDR3 DNA: TGTGCCAGCAGTTCATACGACCACAGGACAGCAAACTATGGCTACACCTTC; CDR3 protein: CASSSYDHRTANYGYTF; D gene: .; clone size: many; CDR3 length: 17; J gene: TRBJ1-2; V gene: TRBV28
CDR3 DNA: TGTGCCAGCAGCCAAGAGGGGGGAACTAATGAAAAACTGTTTTTT; CDR3 protein: CASSQEGGTNEKLFF; D gene: .; clone size: many; CDR3 length: 15; J gene: TRBJ1-4; V gene: TRBV3-1
CDR3 DNA: TGCGCCAGCACCTCATCGAGGTGGGAGGGTACTGGAAACACCATATATTTT; CDR3 protein: CASTSSRWEGTGNTIYF; D gene: .; clone size: .; CDR3 length: 17; J gene: TRBJ1-3; V gene: TRBV4-1
CDR3 DNA: TGTGCCAGCAGCTTAGAACAACGGCCCCAAGAGACCCAGTACTTC; CDR3 protein: CASSLEQRPQETQYF; D gene: .; clone size: many; CDR3 length: 15; J gene: TRBJ2-5; V gene: TRBV11-2
CDR3 DNA: TGTGCCACCAGCAGAGCGGGAGTTCAGGAGACCCAGTACTTC; CDR3 protein: CATSRAGVQETQYF; D gene: .; clone size: .; CDR3 length: 14; J gene: TRBJ2-5; V gene: TRBV15
CDR3 DNA: TGCGCCAGCAGCCATTCTGGAGGACAGCCCCAGCATTTT; CDR3 protein: CASSHSGGQPQHF; D gene: .; clone size: many; CDR3 length: 13; J gene: TRBJ1-5; V gene: TRBV4-1
CDR3 DNA: TGTGCCAGCAGTTTTAACACCCCTCGACCGGGCCCTAGCCCCCCAAACATTCAGTACTTC; CDR3 protein: CASSFNTPRPGPSPPNIQYF; D gene: .; clone size: few; CDR3 length: 20; J gene: TRBJ2-4; V gene: TRBV28
CDR3 DNA: TGCAGTGCTAGCACTAGCGGGGGAAATACGCAGTATTTT; CDR3 protein: CSASTSGGNTQYF; D gene: TRBD2; clone size: many; CDR3 length: 13; J gene: TRBJ2-3; V gene: TRBV20-1
CDR3 DNA: TGTGCCATCCGACTAGCGGGGGCGCACACAGATACGCAGTATTTT; CDR3 protein: CAIRLAGAHTDTQYF; D gene: TRBD2; clone size: .; CDR3 length: 15; J gene: TRBJ2-3; V gene: TRBV2
CDR3 DNA: TGCAGCGTTGGCACAGGGAGCGCAGATACGCAGTATTTT; CDR3 protein: CSVGTGSADTQYF; D gene: .; clone size: many; CDR3 length: 13; J gene: TRBJ2-3; V gene: TRBV29-1
CDR3 DNA: TGTGCCTGGAGCCTGGGCGGGGCAACTAATGAAAAACTGTTTTTT; CDR3 protein: CAWSLGGATNEKLFF; D gene: .; clone size: many; CDR3 length: 15; J gene: TRBJ1-4; V gene: TRBV30
CDR3 DNA: TGTGCCAGCAGTATCAGGACTAGCGGCTCTGGGGCCAACGTCCTGACTTTC; CDR3 protein: CASSIRTSGSGANVLTF; D gene: TRBD2; clone size: few; CDR3 length: 17; J gene: TRBJ2-6; V gene: TRBV6-1
CDR3 DNA: TGTGCCAGCAGCTTAACGGCTGACAGGGGCGCTCACAATGAGCAGTTCTTC; CDR3 protein: CASSLTADRGAHNEQFF; D gene: TRBD1; clone size: .; CDR3 length: 17; J gene: TRBJ2-1; V gene: TRBV7-3
CDR3 DNA: TGTGCCAGCAGGGGAGGGCTTCTGAATCAGCCCCAGCATTTT; CDR3 protein: CASRGGLLNQPQHF; D gene: .; clone size: .; CDR3 length: 14; J gene: TRBJ1-5; V gene: TRBV7-2
CDR3 DNA: TGTGCCAGCAGTTACCCTATGAGCGGGGGGGGGGGCAATGAGCAGTTCTTC; CDR3 protein: CASSYPMSGGGGNEQFF; D gene: TRBD2; clone size: .; CDR3 length: 17; J gene: TRBJ2-1; V gene: TRBV6-6
CDR3 DNA: TGTGCCAGCAGACCCGCCCGACTAGTTAGCTACGAGCAGTACTTC; CDR3 protein: CASRPARLVSYEQYF; D gene: .; clone size: .; CDR3 length: 15; J gene: TRBJ2-7; V gene: TRBV6-2/TRBV6-3
CDR3 DNA: TGTGCCAGCAGCCAAACCCCCTCGGGGGCGTATGAGCAGTTCTTC; CDR3 protein: CASSQTPSGAYEQFF; D gene: .; clone size: many; CDR3 length: 15; J gene: TRBJ2-1; V gene: TRBV3-1
CDR3 DNA: TGTGCCAGCAGATTCTCAAAGGGGAAAGGGACTGAAGCTTTCTTT; CDR3 protein: CASRFSKGKGTEAFF; D gene: .; clone size: many; CDR3 length: 15; J gene: TRBJ1-1; V gene: TRBV28
CDR3 DNA: TGTGCCAGCAAGATACAGGGTCCGTATCAGCCCCAGCATTTT; CDR3 protein: CASKIQGPYQPQHF; D gene: .; clone size: .; CDR3 length: 14; J gene: TRBJ1-5; V gene: TRBV6-1
CDR3 DNA: TGTGCCAGCGGATTTTCAAGCGAGCAGTACTTC; CDR3 protein: CASGFSSEQYF; D gene: .; clone size: many; CDR3 length: 11; J gene: TRBJ2-7; V gene: TRBV12-3/TRBV12-4
CDR3 DNA: TGTGCCAGCAGTGAAGCGCTCGTCGGGGGCTACACCTTC; CDR3 protein: CASSEALVGGYTF; D gene: .; clone size: few; CDR3 length: 13; J gene: TRBJ1-2; V gene: TRBV2
CDR3 DNA: TGTGCCAGCAGACCACAGGGCCGCTCTGGGGCCAACGTCCTGACTTTC; CDR3 protein: CASRPQGRSGANVLTF; D gene: .; clone size: few; CDR3 length: 16; J gene: TRBJ2-6; V gene: TRBV6-1
CDR3 DNA: TGTGCCAGCAGCTTAGGGTTCGGTTCCTACAATGAGCAGTTCTTC; CDR3 protein: CASSLGFGSYNEQFF; D gene: .; clone size: many; CDR3 length: 15; J gene: TRBJ2-1; V gene: TRBV7-9
CDR3 DNA: TGCGCCAGCAGCCAAGATTCCGGGACAGGGAACGAGCAGTACTTC; CDR3 protein: CASSQDSGTGNEQYF; D gene: TRBD1; clone size: few; CDR3 length: 15; J gene: TRBJ2-7; V gene: TRBV4-1
CDR3 DNA: TGTGCCAGCAGCACTGCTGGGGCTTGGGAGCAGTACTTC; CDR3 protein: CASSTAGAWEQYF; D gene: .; clone size: .; CDR3 length: 13; J gene: TRBJ2-7; V gene: TRBV5-6
CDR3 DNA: TGTGCCAGCAGTTTAAACGGGTTCTCCTACGAGCAGTACTTC; CDR3 protein: CASSLNGFSYEQYF; D gene: .; clone size: many; CDR3 length: 14; J gene: TRBJ2-7; V gene: TRBV28
CDR3 DNA: TGTGCCAGCAGCTTAATATCGGGACTAGCGGGAGGTGAGCAGTTCTTC; CDR3 protein: CASSLISGLAGGEQFF; D gene: TRBD2; clone size: few; CDR3 length: 16; J gene: TRBJ2-1; V gene: TRBV7-3
CDR3 DNA: TGTGCCAGCAGTTTAGCGTCTGGACAGTCTTTCTACGAGCAGTACTTC; CDR3 protein: CASSLASGQSFYEQYF; D gene: .; clone size: many; CDR3 length: 16; J gene: TRBJ2-7; V gene: TRBV28
CDR3 DNA: TGCGCCAGCAGCTTGGTTTTCGGCCCACAGGCGGGGGAGCAGTACTTC; CDR3 protein: CASSLVFGPQAGEQYF; D gene: .; clone size: .; CDR3 length: 16; J gene: TRBJ2-7; V gene: TRBV5-1
CDR3 DNA: TGTGCCATCAGTGAGTCGGCCGGACAAGAGACCCAGTACTTC; CDR3 protein: CAISESAGQETQYF; D gene: .; clone size: few; CDR3 length: 14; J gene: TRBJ2-5; V gene: TRBV6-2/TRBV6-3
CDR3 DNA: TGTGCCAGCAGCCAAGTTATAGAGACCCAGTACTTC; CDR3 protein: CASSQVIETQYF; D gene: .; clone size: many; CDR3 length: 12; J gene: TRBJ2-5; V gene: TRBV3-1
CDR3 DNA: TGTGCCAGCAGCTCTAAGACGGTCATGAGCACAGATACGCAGTATTTT; CDR3 protein: CASSSKTVMSTDTQYF; D gene: .; clone size: many; CDR3 length: 16; J gene: TRBJ2-3; V gene: TRBV7-2
CDR3 DNA: TGTGCCAGCAGTTACAGGGCAGGTCGCTACGAGCAGTACTTC; CDR3 protein: CASSYRAGRYEQYF; D gene: .; clone size: few; CDR3 length: 14; J gene: TRBJ2-7; V gene: TRBV6-6
CDR3 DNA: TGCAGTGCTATAGCGGGGCCCTACGAGCAGTACTTC; CDR3 protein: CSAIAGPYEQYF; D gene: TRBD2; clone size: few; CDR3 length: 12; J gene: TRBJ2-7; V gene: TRBV20-1
CDR3 DNA: TGTGCCAGCACCCTAGGGGGATACTCTGGAAACACCATATATTTT; CDR3 protein: CASTLGGYSGNTIYF; D gene: .; clone size: few; CDR3 length: 15; J gene: TRBJ1-3; V gene: TRBV12-3/TRBV12-4
CDR3 DNA: TGTGCCAGCAGCTCATATGGACAATACAATGAGCAGTTCTTC; CDR3 protein: CASSSYGQYNEQFF; D gene: .; clone size: few; CDR3 length: 14; J gene: TRBJ2-1; V gene: TRBV7-2
CDR3 DNA: TGTGCCAGCAGTTTAGGCGGGACAGGGGATAATCAGCCCCAGCATTTT; CDR3 protein: CASSLGGTGDNQPQHF; D gene: TRBD1; clone size: .; CDR3 length: 16; J gene: TRBJ1-5; V gene: TRBV28
CDR3 DNA: TGTGCCAGCAGCTTATCAGGGGGCGAGTTTATTGGCTACACCTTC; CDR3 protein: CASSLSGGEFIGYTF; D gene: TRBD1; clone size: .; CDR3 length: 15; J gene: TRBJ1-2; V gene: TRBV5-6
CDR3 DNA: TGTGCCAGCAGTTGGGGGGGACAGGGGAGTGGTGAGCAGTTCTTC; CDR3 protein: CASSWGGQGSGEQFF; D gene: TRBD1; clone size: few; CDR3 length: 15; J gene: TRBJ2-1; V gene: TRBV6-2/TRBV6-3
CDR3 DNA: TGTGCCTGGAGGGGTGTGGAGACCCAGTACTTC; CDR3 protein: CAWRGVETQYF; D gene: .; clone size: many; CDR3 length: 11; J gene: TRBJ2-5; V gene: TRBV30
CDR3 DNA: TGTGCCAGCAGTTACTCGATATTTGCAGGGGCGAACACTGAAGCTTTCTTT; CDR3 protein: CASSYSIFAGANTEAFF; D gene: .; clone size: many; CDR3 length: 17; J gene: TRBJ1-1; V gene: TRBV6-6
CDR3 DNA: TGTGCCAGCGACTTAGACGGTCCCAACGAGCAGTACTTC; CDR3 protein: CASDLDGPNEQYF; D gene: .; clone size: few; CDR3 length: 13; J gene: TRBJ2-7; V gene: TRBV6-1
CDR3 DNA: TGCAGTGCTAGAGGTCCAGGGGGCGTTAACTATGGCTACACCTTC; CDR3 protein: CSARGPGGVNYGYTF; D gene: TRBD1; clone size: many; CDR3 length: 15; J gene: TRBJ1-2; V gene: TRBV20-1
CDR3 DNA: TGTGCCAGCAGTCTCCCCGGGGTAGGGAACACTGAAGCTTTCTTT; CDR3 protein: CASSLPGVGNTEAFF; D gene: .; clone size: many; CDR3 length: 15; J gene: TRBJ1-1; V gene: TRBV6-1
CDR3 DNA: TGTGCCAGCAGCTTGGCAGGGTCGGGTTATGGTGAGCAGTTCTTC; CDR3 protein: CASSLAGSGYGEQFF; D gene: .; clone size: many; CDR3 length: 15; J gene: TRBJ2-1; V gene: TRBV7-3
CDR3 DNA: TGTGCCAGCAGTAGGACAGGGGCACTTGAAGCTTTCTTT; CDR3 protein: CASSRTGALEAFF; D gene: TRBD1; clone size: .; CDR3 length: 13; J gene: TRBJ1-1; V gene: TRBV11-2
CDR3 DNA: TGTGCCTCCAGCCCCGGGGAGGGGGGGAATGAGCAGTTCTTC; CDR3 protein: CASSPGEGGNEQFF; D gene: .; clone size: few; CDR3 length: 14; J gene: TRBJ2-1; V gene: TRBV30
CDR3 DNA: TGTGCCAGCCGACGACAGGGGGCTTCTGGAAACACCATATATTTT; CDR3 protein: CASRRQGASGNTIYF; D gene: TRBD1; clone size: .; CDR3 length: 15; J gene: TRBJ1-3; V gene: TRBV6-2/TRBV6-3
CDR3 DNA: TGTGCCACCAGCAGAGGGAGTCAGGGATTCTCCTACGAGCAGTACTTC; CDR3 protein: CATSRGSQGFSYEQYF; D gene: .; clone size: .; CDR3 length: 16; J gene: TRBJ2-7; V gene: TRBV15
CDR3 DNA: TGCTCGAGACTAGCGGGGTGGGAGACCCAGTACTTC; CDR3 protein: CSRLAGWETQYF; D gene: TRBD2; clone size: few; CDR3 length: 12; J gene: TRBJ2-5; V gene: TRBV20-1
CDR3 DNA: TGTGCCAGCAGCCCCCGGACGGAACCCTACGAGCAGTACTTC; CDR3 protein: CASSPRTEPYEQYF; D gene: .; clone size: many; CDR3 length: 14; J gene: TRBJ2-7; V gene: TRBV11-2
CDR3 DNA: TGTGCCAGCATGACAGGGGATGGGGATGGCTACACCTTC; CDR3 protein: CASMTGDGDGYTF; D gene: TRBD1; clone size: .; CDR3 length: 13; J gene: TRBJ1-2; V gene: TRBV2
CDR3 DNA: TGCGCCAGCAGCTTATCCCCTAGCGGGAGAACTCCCGATACGCAGTATTTT; CDR3 protein: CASSLSPSGRTPDTQYF; D gene: TRBD2; clone size: few; CDR3 length: 17; J gene: TRBJ2-3; V gene: TRBV5-1